This is a list of T cell receptor beta chains from one sample in a study of T cells after yellow fever vaccination. TCRdb used MiXCR to reprocess the 5' RACE reads, holding one entry per CDR3 protein. Of tens of thousands of distinct CDR3 sequences in the sample, around 7% were seen once. This specimen was CD8+ T cells sorted from PBMCs, taken on the day of the yellow fever booster vaccination. These receptors were obtained from a man younger than 45 who received the YFV17D yellow fever vaccine. Both conserved end residues are part of each CDR3. D genes are given only for firm matches. Expanded clones get a size class; other rows say once, few or many, or leave the size out.

v_gene	d_gene	j_gene	abundance	CDR3aa	CDR3nt
TRBV5-1	NA	TRBJ1-4	many	CASSLGDAANEKLFF	TGCGCCAGCAGCTTGGGGGATGCGGCTAATGAAAAACTGTTTTTT
TRBV5-4	NA	TRBJ2-7	NA	CASSDRDSIYEQYF	TGTGCCAGCAGCGACCGGGACTCAATCTACGAGCAGTACTTC
TRBV20-1	NA	TRBJ2-7	NA	CSARALTRVYEQYF	TGCAGTGCTAGAGCTCTCACCCGGGTCTACGAGCAGTACTTC
TRBV12-3/TRBV12-4	NA	TRBJ1-2	NA	CASSLGGAGYGYTF	TGTGCCAGCAGTTTAGGGGGGGCAGGCTATGGCTACACCTTC
TRBV5-4	TRBD1	TRBJ2-7	NA	CATRQGSEQYF	TGTGCCACGAGACAGGGGTCCGAGCAGTACTTC
TRBV9	NA	TRBJ2-3	few	CASSVGRETFQDTQYF	TGTGCCAGCAGCGTAGGGAGGGAGACGTTCCAAGATACGCAGTATTTT
TRBV19	NA	TRBJ2-1	NA	CASYDGNNEQFF	TGTGCCAGTTATGACGGAAACAATGAGCAGTTCTTC
TRBV9	NA	TRBJ1-5	NA	CASSMSGRIEGQPQHF	TGTGCCAGCAGCATGTCGGGACGGATAGAAGGTCAGCCCCAGCATTTT
TRBV20-1	TRBD1	TRBJ2-1	many	CSAWRLGGVNEQFF	TGCAGTGCTTGGCGGTTAGGGGGCGTAAATGAGCAGTTCTTC
TRBV3-1	NA	TRBJ1-2	NA	CASSQDRGANYGYTF	TGTGCCAGCAGCCAAGACAGGGGAGCTAACTATGGCTACACCTTC
TRBV7-3	NA	TRBJ1-4	once	CASSPYGVSGPSDEKPFF	TGTGCCAGCAGCCCTTATGGGGTTTCGGGACCTTCGGACGAAAAACCGTTTTTT
TRBV5-4	NA	TRBJ2-3	many	CASSDPWSDTQYF	TGTGCCAGCAGTGACCCCTGGTCGGATACGCAGTATTTT
TRBV7-8	TRBD2	TRBJ2-1	NA	CASSLEMGAGAIPHNEQFF	TGTGCCAGCAGCTTAGAAATGGGAGCGGGGGCTATTCCCCACAATGAGCAGTTCTTC
TRBV7-2	NA	TRBJ2-4	few	CASSKGGENIQYF	TGTGCCAGCAGCAAGGGGGGAGAAAACATTCAGTACTTC
TRBV3-1	NA	TRBJ2-7	many	CASSQGSYEQYF	TGTGCCAGCAGCCAGGGCTCCTACGAGCAGTACTTC
TRBV3-1	NA	TRBJ2-7	medium-sized	CASSQGLIYEQYF	TGTGCCAGCAGCCAAGGACTGATTTACGAGCAGTACTTC
TRBV6-2/TRBV6-3	TRBD2	TRBJ2-1	few	CASSYSQASGFYNEQFF	TGTGCCAGCAGTTACTCGCAGGCTAGCGGTTTCTACAATGAGCAGTTCTTC
TRBV7-6	TRBD1	TRBJ2-7	many	CASSSTPGTAYEQYF	TGTGCCAGCAGCTCAACGCCCGGGACAGCCTACGAGCAGTACTTC
TRBV6-5	TRBD2	TRBJ2-1	NA	CASSYSSGSSYEQFF	TGTGCCAGCAGTTACTCTAGCGGGAGTTCTTATGAGCAGTTCTTC
TRBV29-1	NA	TRBJ2-1	NA	CSVTEPPYNEQFF	TGCAGCGTGACGGAGCCCCCATACAATGAGCAGTTCTTC
TRBV7-9	NA	TRBJ2-5	NA	CASSLTEETQYF	TGTGCCAGCAGCTTAACCGAAGAGACCCAGTACTTC
TRBV28	TRBD1	TRBJ2-1	few	CASSLSTGRNEQFF	TGTGCCAGCAGTTTATCGACAGGGCGCAATGAGCAGTTCTTC